The 5 T cell receptor beta chains listed next were all sequenced from one sample in a study of T cell responses to AZD1222 COVID-19 vaccine. Generated by immunoSEQ multiplex PCR, the TCRdb table keeps only in-frame clones and is missing some. The table records approximately 130,000 clones, 75% to 90% of them present only once. This material consisted of peripheral blood, taken on day 0 of MenACWY control vaccination. The source of these receptors is an adult in good health.

V is TRBV19 and J is TRBJ2-3; 7 nucleotides align to TRBD1. J lost 6 bases, V lost 9 bases, and 15 bases had no gene match. This CDR3 contains 15 residues. Germline V gives CDR1 LNHDA, CDR2 SQIVND (reference sequence). The CDR3: CASPPQGPTPDTQYF. CDR3 bases: TGTGCCAGCCCTCCACAGGGGCCGACTCCGGATACGCAGTATTTT.

This clone came up once. The chain uses TRBV30 and TRBJ1-6; no clear D. V lost 0 bases to trimming and J lost 4 bases, with 13 bases between them. CDR3 length: 16 amino acids. CDR1 is GTSNPN and CDR2 is SVGIG in the germline V gene (reference sequence). The CDR3 nucleotides are TGTGCCTGGAGTGTATGGGGTCCGAATTATAATTCACCCCTCCACTTT. This sequence encodes CAWSVWGPNYNSPLHF. The whole variable domain, remainder taken from reference TRBV30 and TRBJ1-6, is SQTIHQWPATLVQPVGSPLSLECTVEGTSNPNLYWYRQAAGRGLQLLFYSVGIGQISSEVPQNLSASRPQDRQFILSSKKLLLSDSGFYLCAWSVWGPNYNSPLHFGNGTRLTVT.

The rearrangement links TRBV11-3 to TRBJ2-1; 8 bases fit TRBD2. Per germline, CDR1 SGHNT and CDR2 YENEEA. CDR3 length: 16 amino acids. V lost 5 bases and J lost 3; bases outside the gene matches: 9. The CDR3 DNA is TGTGCCAGCAGCCCCCTCGGGCTAGCGGGCTACAATGAGCAGTTCTTC. It yields the protein CASSPLGLAGYNEQFF.

The table lists this clone with a count of one. The V and J genes are TRBV6-5 and TRBJ1-1; D is uncertain. Looked up from germline, CDR1 is MNHEY and CDR2 is SVGAGI. V dropped 3 bases and J dropped 0 bases, with 11 bases sitting between them. The CDR3 contains 15 residues. The CDR3 DNA follows: TGTGCCAGCAGTTATTCCGCCAAACTGAACACTGAAGCTTTCTTT. Translating it yields CASSYSAKLNTEAFF.

This chain connects TRBV2 to TRBJ1-6; no reliable D call. The length of the CDR3 is 17 residues. Germline-derived CDR1 and CDR2 are SNHLY and FYNNEI. The V and J ends lost 1 base and 4 bases respectively, with 14 bases between them. This chain's CDR3 is CASSEGGPGNYNSPLHF. For the CDR3, the DNA is TGTGCCAGCAGTGAAGGTGGCCCCGGGAATTATAATTCACCCCTCCACTTT.